The 12 T cell receptor beta chains below come from one sample, sequenced in a study of blood T cell repertoires in COVID-19. This table comes from immunoSEQ multiplex PCR, and its TCRdb copy is limited to in-frame clones, with some not included. Counted here are hundreds of thousands of clones, about 89% occurring once; the ten biggest clones make up approximately 4.6%. Input material: peripheral blood. These receptors were collected from a man in his forties with acute or convalescent COVID-19.

V gene TRBV30 combines with J gene TRBJ1-2; 9 bases agree with TRBD1. V lost 5 bases, J lost 8 bases, and 18 bases stayed unmatched. This CDR3 is built from 16 residues. The germline V gene encodes CDR1 GTSNPN and CDR2 SVGIG (reference sequence). CDR3 amino acids: CAWARWTGAIWRGYTF. The CDR3 bases are TGTGCCTGGGCGCGCTGGACAGGGGCGATCTGGCGGGGCTACACCTTC.

The chain links TRBV5-1 to TRBJ2-1, with D possibly TRBD1 on 5 matching bases. This CDR3 contains 14 residues. Trimming stripped 2 bases from V and 7 bases from J, with 13 bases between. Per the germline V gene, CDR1 is SGHRS and CDR2 is YFSETQ. CDR3 amino acids: CASSLQVFGNEQFF. The CDR3 DNA sequence: TGCGCCAGCAGCTTACAGGTTTTTGGGAATGAGCAGTTCTTC.

The gene calls are TRBV6-1 and TRBJ2-2, with 14 bases identical to TRBD2. Trimming took 4 bases from V and 1 from J; bases not matched to a gene: 8. The CDR3 length is 19 residues. CDR1 and CDR2 from the germline V gene are MNHNS and SASEGT. CDR3 amino acids: CASSGLAGGFSLNTGELFF. In nucleotides, the CDR3 is TGTGCCAGCAGTGGACTAGCGGGGGGGTTCTCCCTGAACACCGGGGAGCTGTTTTTT.

The J gene is TRBJ2-3, the V gene TRBV4-1, with 7 bases lining up with TRBD2. V shed 0 bases, J shed 2 bases, and the junction held 5 bases outside the gene matches. The CDR3 extends over 16 amino acids. Germline loops: CDR1 MGHRA, CDR2 YSYEKL. The CDR3 here is CASSQDRGLNTDTQYF. CDR3 DNA: TGCGCCAGCAGCCAAGATAGGGGACTAAACACAGATACGCAGTATTTT.

The chain uses TRBV19 and TRBJ2-3, with TRBD2 matching 8 bases. CDR1 and CDR2 (germline): LNHDA, SQIVND (reference sequence). This CDR3 has 14 residues. The V gene end was trimmed by 5 bases and the J gene end by 3 bases; junction bases not matched to a gene: 4. DNA of the CDR3: TGTGCCAGTAGTCGGGGGGGCCTGACAGATACGCAGTATTTT. Encoded protein: CASSRGGLTDTQYF.

In this sample, this clone turned up once. The gene calls are TRBV7-3 and TRBJ1-2; tentatively, D is TRBD1 (6 bases). V lost 5 bases and J lost 8, with 18 bases in between. The V gene's germline CDR1 is SGHTA and CDR2 FQGTGA. This CDR3 has 14 residues. CDR3 region: CASSLSGGAGGYTF. The CDR3 DNA sequence: TGTGCCAGCAGCCTCTCGGGGGGCGCGGGAGGCTACACCTTC.

The chain recombines TRBV27 with TRBJ1-5, with 9 positions matching TRBD1. The junction had 11 bases not matched to a gene; V was cut back by 8 bases and J by 0 bases. CDR3 size: 17 residues. Germline values: CDR1 MNHEY, CDR2 SMNVEV (reference sequence). The chain's CDR3 is CASHPMTGGYSNQPQHF. DNA for the CDR3: TGTGCCAGCCACCCCATGACAGGGGGTTATAGCAATCAGCCCCAGCATTTT.

The chain is built from TRBV15 and TRBJ1-5; TRBD1 is a possible D gene (5 bases). This CDR3 contains 17 residues. The germline V and J ends were trimmed by 3 bases and 4 bases, with 19 bases remaining between them. Germline CDR1 LNHNV, CDR2 YYDKDF (reference sequence). The CDR3 DNA is TGTGCCACCAGCAGCCCTGGGGGGGTCAAACCAAATCAGCCCCAGCATTTT. Encoded protein: CATSSPGGVKPNQPQHF.

This chain links TRBV3-1 (or the pseudogene TRBV3-2) with TRBJ2-7; weak D call: TRBD1 (6 bases). Trimming took off 7 bases at V and 6 bases at J, with 19 bases between the two ends. CDR1 is LGHDT and CDR2 is YNNKEL in the germline V gene (reference sequence). The CDR3 runs 14 residues. The CDR3 DNA sequence: TGTGCCAGCACCCCCGGGACATCGAAAGGCGAGCAGTACTTC. This sequence encodes CASTPGTSKGEQYF.

This chain connects TRBV7-2 to TRBJ2-6; D gene ambiguous. Looked up from germline, CDR1 is SGHTA and CDR2 is FQGNSA. The ends were cut back, 1 base at V and 3 bases at J, with 7 bases in the middle. The CDR3 sequence is 15 residues long. The CDR3 DNA sequence: TGTGCCAGCAGCTTAGTCGTTTTTGGGGCCAACGTCCTGACTTTC. This gives the protein CASSLVVFGANVLTF.

The rearrangement links TRBV3-1 (or the pseudogene TRBV3-2) to TRBJ1-5; 9 bases fit TRBD1. Looked up from germline, CDR1 is LGHDT and CDR2 is YNNKEL (reference sequence). V lost 3 bases, J lost 15 bases, and 15 bases stayed unmatched. The CDR3 has 15 residues. CDR3 coding DNA: TGTGCCAGCAGCCACTCCGGACAGGGGAAACCCCCTCGGCATTTT. This gives the protein CASSHSGQGKPPRHF.

The V and J genes are TRBV27 and TRBJ2-3; maybe TRBD1 (6 bases). The CDR3 contains 14 residues. Germline assignment: CDR1 MNHEY and CDR2 SMNVEV (reference sequence). Deletions cut 6 bases from V and 5 bases from J, with 15 bases between. In DNA, the CDR3 is TGTGCCAGCAGCCCCACAGGGTCGGGAGATACGCAGTATTTT. It yields the protein CASSPTGSGDTQYF.